These T cell receptor beta chains were read from a single sample in a study of T cell changes during pregnancy in multiple sclerosis. Some clones are missing from TCRdb's copy, which holds only in-frame ones; the method was immunoSEQ multiplex PCR. Of 70,000 to 90,000 clones in the sample, about 90% were seen once. This specimen consisted of PBMCs, obtained in the first trimester of pregnancy. The receptors originated from a female donor in good health, serving as a control in a pregnancy study. Some clones in this sample may be carry-over from other donors' samples. CDR3s include the opening cysteine and the closing phenylalanine or tryptophan. The D gene is left open where the match is weak. Clone size is stated in some rows and not others, as once, few, many or a class when expanded.

>.|.|TRBJ2-1|TRBV28
CASSPIQGSYNEQFF
TGTGCCAGCAGTCCGATACAGGGCTCCTACAATGAGCAGTTCTTC
>.|.|TRBJ2-7|TRBV18
CASSPPNSASYEQYF
TGTGCCAGCTCACCACCGAATAGCGCCTCCTACGAGCAGTACTTC
>.|.|TRBJ1-1|TRBV7-9
CASSLYGDTMNTEAFF
TGTGCCAGCAGCTTATATGGGGACACCATGAACACTGAAGCTTTCTTT
>.|.|TRBJ2-7|TRBV18
CASSPPATGYEQYF
TGTGCCAGCTCACCACCGGCGACAGGCTACGAGCAGTACTTC
>.|TRBD2|TRBJ2-1|TRBV11-2
CASSPATSGYNEQFF
TGTGCCAGCAGCCCAGCGACTAGCGGGTACAATGAGCAGTTCTTC
>once|TRBD1|TRBJ1-2|TRBV7-9
CATTTTGTGRRDGYTF
TGTGCCACCACGACAACCGGGACAGGGAGACGGGATGGCTACACCTTC
>.|TRBD2|TRBJ2-1|TRBV11-2
CASRRPGLDNEQFF
TGTGCCAGCAGAAGACCAGGACTAGACAATGAGCAGTTCTTC
>.|TRBD2|TRBJ2-1|TRBV7-9
CASTTSGSTHEQFF
TGTGCCAGCACCACTAGCGGGAGTACCCATGAGCAGTTCTTC
>.|TRBD2|TRBJ2-7|TRBV28
CASRQAGEYEQYF
TGTGCCAGCAGACAAGCGGGAGAGTACGAGCAGTACTTC
>.|.|TRBJ1-1|TRBV7-9
CASSSREGTEAFF
TGTGCCAGCAGCTCCAGGGAGGGGACTGAAGCTTTCTTT
>.|.|TRBJ2-6|TRBV28
CASGRGSGANVLTF
TGTGCCAGCGGCCGGGGTTCTGGGGCCAACGTCCTGACTTTC
>.|TRBD1|TRBJ2-7|TRBV29-1
CSVAGQLPEQYF
TGCAGCGTTGCGGGACAGTTACCCGAGCAGTACTTC
>.|TRBD1|TRBJ1-1|TRBV5-4
CASRAWDRGAEAFF
TGTGCCAGCAGAGCCTGGGACAGGGGCGCTGAAGCTTTCTTT
>.|TRBD1|TRBJ1-1|TRBV6-1
CASTKTLGGGEAFF
TGTGCCAGCACTAAAACCTTAGGGGGCGGCGAAGCTTTCTTT
>.|TRBD1|TRBJ2-5|TRBV5-5
CASSLQGLEETQYF
TGTGCCAGCAGCTTACAGGGGTTGGAGGAGACCCAGTACTTC
>.|TRBD2|TRBJ2-1|TRBV5-1
CASSISGGSDNEQFF
TGCGCCAGCAGCATTAGCGGGGGGTCCGACAATGAGCAGTTCTTC
>.|.|TRBJ1-2|TRBV28
CASTAGNYGYTF
TGTGCCAGCACTGCAGGGAACTATGGCTACACCTTC
>.|.|TRBJ1-2|TRBV5-6
CASSLGGDHGYTF
TGTGCCAGCAGCTTAGGAGGGGATCATGGCTACACCTTC
>.|TRBD1|TRBJ1-3|TRBV7-9
CASSSDRAFSGNTIYF
TGTGCCAGCAGCTCAGACAGGGCCTTCTCTGGAAACACCATATATTTT
>.|TRBD1|TRBJ2-6|TRBV2
CASRKGQNSGANVLTF
TGTGCCAGCAGAAAGGGACAGAACTCTGGGGCCAACGTCCTGACTTTC
>.|TRBD1|TRBJ2-4|TRBV13
CASSPQGAGNIQYF
TGTGCCAGCAGCCCGCAGGGGGCGGGAAACATTCAGTACTTC
>.|.|TRBJ2-7|TRBV5-6
CASSLGRAAYEQYF
TGTGCCAGCAGCTTAGGCAGGGCGGCCTACGAGCAGTACTTC
>.|TRBD1|TRBJ1-6|TRBV15
CATSARQGPNSPLHF
TGTGCCACCAGCGCTCGACAGGGCCCTAATTCACCCCTCCACTTT
>.|.|TRBJ1-4|TRBV7-9
CTSGPENEKLFF
TGTACCAGCGGGCCAGAAAATGAAAAACTGTTTTTT
>.|.|TRBJ2-6|TRBV6-5
CASSSGVSGANVLTF
TGTGCCAGCAGTTCAGGGGTGTCTGGGGCCAACGTCCTGACTTTC
>.|.|TRBJ2-4|TRBV28
CASRDSGILAKNIQYF
TGTGCCAGCAGGGACAGCGGAATACTAGCCAAAAACATTCAGTACTTC
>.|.|TRBJ1-5|TRBV6-6
CASGKGQGSNQPQHF
TGTGCCAGCGGGAAAGGGCAGGGGAGCAATCAGCCCCAGCATTTT
>.|TRBD1|TRBJ1-2|TRBV6-1
CASSEVNRGQNGYTF
TGTGCCAGCAGTGAAGTAAACAGGGGGCAAAATGGCTACACCTTC
>.|TRBD2|TRBJ2-5|TRBV5-6
CASSQRGGRETQYF
TGTGCCAGCAGCCAGCGGGGGGGCCGGGAGACCCAGTACTTC
>.|.|TRBJ2-2|TRBV7-2
CASSLRGWGHDGELFF
TGTGCCAGCAGCTTAAGGGGGTGGGGGCATGACGGGGAGCTGTTTTTT
>few|.|TRBJ1-5|TRBV28
CASSFRQPQHF
TGTGCCAGCAGTTTCCGGCAGCCCCAGCATTTT
>.|.|TRBJ1-1|TRBV10-1
CASTRSQDTEAFF
TGCGCCAGCACGAGATCCCAGGACACTGAAGCTTTCTTT
>few|TRBD1|TRBJ1-6|TRBV19
CASATWDSHSYNSPLHF
TGTGCCAGTGCTACTTGGGACAGCCACTCCTATAATTCACCCCTCCACTTT